This T cell receptor (beta chain) derives from a study of blood T cell repertoires in COVID-19 (dated by TCRdb to about 2020). Study-level background: Samples covering the acute and convalescent phases of COVID-19 were provided by collaborators in the United States, Italy and Spain. Sample metadata almost always included a de-identified subject ID, COVID-19 status, age in years and sex. Deeply sampled blood TCRbeta repertoires from subjects exposed to, actively infected with, or recovered from COVID-19 were included in the dataset. Where available, HLA class I and class II types were obtained from metadata supplied by the sample provider rather than from assay-based typing. Samples came from the ongoing ImmuneRACE study (first 160 participants) plus 1,254 subjects from 6 global collaborators. The repertoires were made available in a free public database intended to serve as a resource for research on the immune response to SARS-CoV-2. The prospective study material was composed of cDNA or gDNA derived from T cells, B-cell-depleted T cells, or PBMCs. Results the study describes overall, beyond this receptor: Clinical and demographic metadata were provided uncurated, with the amount varying by source and participant.

V has 1 base trimmed and J has 0 bases trimmed; junction bases matching no gene number 11. Including the terminal cysteine and phenylalanine, the CDR3 comprises 20 residues. Solely the CDR3 DNA is kept, with 60 bases framed from the first base. The germline V gene specifies MNHNS as CDR1 and SASEGT as CDR2. Enrolling through a virtual design, the prospective study's participants ranged in age from roughly 18 to 95 years and lived across some 23 United States geographic areas. To assign participants to cohorts, the prospective study relied on clinical history that participants themselves reported in a screening survey and a study questionnaire. Exposed participants had been in contact, within 2 weeks of entering the study, with a person who had a PCR-confirmed or clinician-diagnosed case of COVID-19. Mobile phlebotomists in the prospective study collected whole blood, serum and a nasopharyngeal or oropharyngeal swab from every participant. Additional blood draws and questionnaires over an approximately 2-month period could optionally be provided by prospective study participants. Prospective study blood samples were shipped either frozen or at room temperature before DNA extraction.

The immunoSEQ Assay, a bias-controlled multiplex PCR, was used to amplify TCRbeta CDR3 regions from genomic DNA. The authors' analysis ran thus. The number of nucleated cells in each sample was estimated from the amplification of reference gene primers within the assay. To quantify the absolute abundance of each unique TCRbeta CDR3 rearrangement, sequence reads were collapsed and filtered. For each sample, productive Simpson clonality was calculated as the square root of Simpson's diversity index over productive rearrangements. TCRdb's version of the immuneACCESS table is confined to in-frame rearrangements and falls short of the full clone set. An unresolved V gene accounts for under half of the shortfall where checked; the remainder is of unknown origin. V, J and clone size are those of that table, while D and trimming were read from the DNA. The sample profile shows about 430,000 clones; more than 70% of them were found once. The ten largest clones take up 1.4% to 1.5% of the sample.

A note on this clone: Which antigen it targets is not known. Per-base quality was not reported, and no clone a single base away is much larger than it.

Sequenced material: PBMCs or T cells enriched from blood (not recorded which). Rearrangement joined TRBV6-1 to TRBJ1-5; 11 nucleotides in the junction match TRBD1. The receptor was derived from a woman between 18 and 30 years old who had been exposed to COVID-19. The CDR3 corresponds to CASSEVGLGTGGYSNQPQHF. The nucleotide sequence is TGTGCCAGCAGTGAAGTGGGGTTGGGGACAGGGGGATATAGCAATCAGCCCCAGCATTTT.